This T cell receptor beta chain was obtained from a study of glioma-infiltrating T cells after dendritic cell vaccination. The V gene's germline CDR1 is SGHVS and CDR2 FQNEAQ. The CDR3 runs 13 residues. Trimming cost V 4 bases and J 7 bases, with 14 bases left between them. The sample's time point: after dendritic cell vaccination, including at tumor progression/relapse. Before vaccination, two weeks after the third vaccination, and at progression, PBMC were collected. The immunoSEQ assay amplified TCRB CDR3 from up to 2 ug DNA. The assay was immunoSEQ multiplex PCR, and TCRdb's table has in-frame clones only and misses some. Among approximately 110,000 clones listed, almost 90% were seen once.

This specimen consisted of blood, obtained after dendritic cell vaccination. This clonotype was sampled from a human donor with glioblastoma. The chain joins TRBV7-8 to TRBJ2-7; tentatively, D is TRBD2 (5 bases). CDR3 amino acids: CASSSRATGEQYF. CDR3 DNA: TGTGCCAGCAGCTCCCGGGCTACGGGAGAGCAGTACTTC.